Following are 13 T cell receptor beta chains from one sample sequenced in a study of cytomegalovirus exposure and HLA in healthy donors. The PCR had 60 Vbeta and 13 Jbeta primers. Assay used: immunoSEQ multiplex PCR; TCRdb lists only in-frame clones, some missing. This sample has 150,000 to 200,000 clones, with roughly four fifths found just once. Sample: PBMCs. These receptor sequences come from a man between 50 and 59 years old in good health and CMV-seropositive.

This clone was seen more than once but under ten times. The chain carries TRBV14 and TRBJ2-7; no clear D gene. Trimming removed 3 bases from V and 0 bases from J, with 18 bases in between. Germline V gene lookup returns CDR1 SGHDN and CDR2 FVKESK. The CDR3 covers 17 residues. As DNA, the CDR3 is TGTGCCAGCAGCCATGAAAAACGTGAGTACCTCTCCTACGAGCAGTACTTC. Protein product: CASSHEKREYLSYEQYF. The complete variable domain, with remaining parts taken from reference TRBV14 and TRBJ2-7, reads EAGVTQFPSHSVIEKGQTVTLRCDPISGHDNLYWYRRVMGKEIKFLLHFVKESKQDESGMPNNRFLAERTGGTYSTLKVQPAELEDSGVYFCASSHEKREYLSYEQYFGPGTRLTVT.

The chain links TRBV6-5 to TRBJ2-5; the D gene is possibly TRBD2 (5 bases). V dropped 0 bases and J dropped 3 bases, with 8 bases sitting between them. CDR3 length: 14 residues. The V gene's germline CDR1 is MNHEY and CDR2 SVGAGI. CDR3 region: CASSYSRAEETQYF. DNA for the CDR3: TGTGCCAGCAGTTACTCGAGGGCTGAAGAGACCCAGTACTTC.

The chain carries TRBV2 and TRBJ1-2; 12 nucleotides match TRBD1. J was trimmed by 7 bases and V by 1 base; bases with no gene match: 7. Germline assignment: CDR1 SNHLY and CDR2 FYNNEI. CDR3 length equals 16 residues. CDR3 in amino acids: CASSEGRDRGRRGYTF. The CDR3 DNA is TGTGCCAGCAGTGAAGGCCGGGACAGGGGGCGGCGTGGCTACACCTTC.

The chain couples TRBV10-3 to TRBJ1-4; TRBD1 aligns across 8 bases. The germline V gene has CDR1 ENHRY and CDR2 SYGVKD. The CDR3 length is 12 residues. The V and J ends lost 3 bases and 15 bases, in that order; junction bases with no gene match: 6. The CDR3 DNA sequence: TGTGCCATCAGTGAACCGGACAGGGATTTGTTTTTT. This codes for CAISEPDRDLFF.

This chain links TRBV5-1 with TRBJ1-3; TRBD1 matches 7 bases. The length of the CDR3 is 15 residues. The ends lost 0 bases at V and 0 bases at J; junction bases unmatched: 0. CDR1 and CDR2 from the germline V gene are SGHRS and YFSETQ. The CDR3 DNA is TGCGCCAGCAGCTTGGCAGGGGGCTCTGGAAACACCATATATTTT. As protein: CASSLAGGSGNTIYF.

The chain has TRBV7-2 and TRBJ2-7; 8 positions match TRBD1. The CDR3 totals 15 residues. Trimming took 5 bases from V and 5 from J; bases not matched to a gene: 11. Germline CDR1 SGHTA, CDR2 FQGNSA. CDR3 nucleotides: TGTGCCAGCAGCCTTCAAACAGGGGGTGAGGACGAGCAGTACTTC. It codes for CASSLQTGGEDEQYF.

This rearrangement joins TRBV5-6 to TRBJ1-5; TRBD1 is a possible D gene (5 bases). Germline-derived CDR1 and CDR2 are SGHDT and YYEEEE. Trimming stripped 1 base from V and 4 bases from J, with 15 bases between. The CDR3 contains 16 residues. The CDR3 sequence is CASSLFGRGGNQPQHF. In nucleotides, the CDR3 is TGTGCCAGCAGCTTGTTTGGGCGGGGGGGTAATCAGCCCCAGCATTTT.

Written as DNA, the CDR3 is TGTGCCAGCAGACACGGACTAGCGGGAGGGCCTCTCTACAATGAGCAGTTCTTC. Its translation is CASRHGLAGGPLYNEQFF. This chain connects TRBV28 to TRBJ2-1; 15 bases agree with TRBD2. The CDR3 covers 18 residues. The V gene's germline CDR1 is MDHEN and CDR2 SYDVKM. The junction had 9 bases not matched to a gene; V was cut back by 6 bases and J by 3 bases. Drawing the rest from reference TRBV28 and TRBJ2-1, the complete variable domain is DVKVTQSSRYLVKRTGEKVFLECVQDMDHENMFWYRQDPGLGLRLIYFSYDVKMKEKGDIPEGYSVSREKKERFSLILESASTNQTSMYLCASRHGLAGGPLYNEQFFGPGTRLTVL.

The V and J genes are TRBV19 and TRBJ2-5; D not resolved. The germline V gene encodes CDR1 LNHDA and CDR2 SQIVND (reference sequence). V was clipped by 0 bases and J by 2 bases, with 10 bases between them. This CDR3 comprises 15 residues. The CDR3 spells CASSIERGPQETQYF. The CDR3 DNA follows: TGTGCCAGTAGTATAGAAAGAGGTCCGCAAGAGACCCAGTACTTC.

This chain joins TRBV19 and TRBJ2-1; D unresolved. Trimming removed 5 bases from V and 9 bases from J, with 11 bases in between. Per the germline V gene, CDR1 is LNHDA and CDR2 is SQIVND (reference sequence). This CDR3 comprises 12 residues. This chain's CDR3 is CASSGLTAEQFF. The CDR3 bases are TGTGCCAGTAGTGGGTTGACTGCTGAGCAGTTCTTC.

The chain combines TRBV2 with TRBJ1-2, with 10 bases identical to TRBD1. The J segment lost 4 bases and the V segment lost 8 bases, leaving 4 bases of the junction unmatched. CDR1 and CDR2 from the germline V gene are SNHLY and FYNNEI. The CDR3 extends over 13 amino acids. CDR3 nucleotides: TGTGCCAGCCGACAGGGGGCGGGCTATGGCTACACCTTC. It is translated as CASRQGAGYGYTF. The entire variable domain, with the rest obtained from reference TRBV2 and TRBJ1-2, is as follows: EPEVTQTPSHQVTQMGQEVILRCVPISNHLYFYWYRQILGQKVEFLVSFYNNEISEKSEIFDDQFSVERPDGSNFTLKIRSTKLEDSAMYFCASRQGAGYGYTFGSGTRLTVV.

This rearrangement joins TRBV5-1 to TRBJ2-3, with TRBD1 matching over 7 bases. V dropped 2 bases and J dropped 2; count of bases not matched to a gene: 5. This CDR3 is 15 amino acids long. Germline assignment: CDR1 SGHRS and CDR2 YFSETQ. DNA for the CDR3: TGCGCCAGCAGCTTAGAGGGGGCGATCACAGATACGCAGTATTTT. It codes for CASSLEGAITDTQYF.

The chain links TRBV29-1 to TRBJ2-5; tentative D call: TRBD2 (7 bases). The CDR3 runs 14 residues. Germline assignment: CDR1 SQVTM and CDR2 ANQGSEA. V lost 7 bases to trimming and J lost 2 bases, with 17 bases between them. This CDR3 is CSAPGGGPQETQYF. CDR3 nucleotide sequence: TGCAGCGCGCCTGGGGGGGGCCCACAAGAGACCCAGTACTTC.